These T cell receptor beta chains were read from a single sample in a study of shared clonotypes between healthy human individuals. Sequencing was performed with immunoSEQ multiplex PCR; in TCRdb, only in-frame clones are kept and a portion is missing. The sample yields around 990,000 clones, approximately 75% seen once. The sequenced sample consisted of memory CD4+ T cells from PBMCs. Receptor source: a man in his late teens or twenties in good health. Some clones in this sample may be carry-over from other donors' samples. Both conserved end residues are part of each CDR3. The D gene is left open where the match is weak. Clone size is stated in some rows and not others, as once, few, many or a class when expanded.

V gene: TRBV15; D gene: -; J gene: TRBJ2-3; clone size: -; CDR3 DNA: TGTGCCACCAGCAGAGACCGGTGGGGGCCAGATACGCAGTATTTT; CDR3 protein: CATSRDRWGPDTQYF
V gene: TRBV2; D gene: -; J gene: TRBJ2-1; clone size: -; CDR3 DNA: TGTGCCAGCAGCTACACTTGGGGCAATGAGCAGTTCTTC; CDR3 protein: CASSYTWGNEQFF
V gene: TRBV7-2; D gene: TRBD2; J gene: TRBJ2-1; clone size: few; CDR3 DNA: TGTGCCAGCAGCTTAGGGCGGGAGCCCTACAATGAGCAGTTCTTC; CDR3 protein: CASSLGREPYNEQFF
V gene: TRBV19; D gene: -; J gene: TRBJ1-1; clone size: many; CDR3 DNA: TGTGCCAGTAGTCTACCCCTCAACACTGAAGCTTTCTTT; CDR3 protein: CASSLPLNTEAFF
V gene: TRBV5-5; D gene: TRBD1; J gene: TRBJ2-4; clone size: -; CDR3 DNA: TGTGCCAGCAGCCGACAGGGGGCCGAAAACATTCAGTACTTC; CDR3 protein: CASSRQGAENIQYF
V gene: TRBV9; D gene: -; J gene: TRBJ2-7; clone size: -; CDR3 DNA: TGTGCCAGCAGCGTATGTGGTCCCTACGAGCAGTACTTC; CDR3 protein: CASSVCGPYEQYF
V gene: TRBV28; D gene: TRBD2; J gene: TRBJ2-4; clone size: -; CDR3 DNA: TGTGCCAGCAGTTTAGTGGGACTAGGTGTGACAGCCAAAAACATTCAGTACTTC; CDR3 protein: CASSLVGLGVTAKNIQYF
V gene: TRBV28; D gene: TRBD1; J gene: TRBJ2-7; clone size: -; CDR3 DNA: TGTGCCAGCACCACAGGGGGGCAAGGAAGGAACGAGCAGTACTTC; CDR3 protein: CASTTGGQGRNEQYF
V gene: TRBV7-2; D gene: TRBD1; J gene: TRBJ1-2; clone size: few; CDR3 DNA: TGTGCCAGCAGCATACCCGGGACAGGGGGCAATGGCTACACCTTC; CDR3 protein: CASSIPGTGGNGYTF
V gene: TRBV4-1; D gene: TRBD1; J gene: TRBJ1-1; clone size: -; CDR3 DNA: TGCGCCAGCAGTTTTGACAGGGGGAACACTGAAGCTTTCTTT; CDR3 protein: CASSFDRGNTEAFF
V gene: TRBV5-1; D gene: -; J gene: TRBJ2-7; clone size: -; CDR3 DNA: TGCGCCAGCACATCAGACCAGTCCTACGAGCAGTACTTC; CDR3 protein: CASTSDQSYEQYF
V gene: TRBV4-2; D gene: TRBD2; J gene: TRBJ2-1; clone size: -; CDR3 DNA: TGTGCCAGCAGCCAAGTGGGACTAGCGGGAGGAACGTACAATGAGCAGTTCTTC; CDR3 protein: CASSQVGLAGGTYNEQFF
V gene: TRBV5-4; D gene: -; J gene: TRBJ2-1; clone size: -; CDR3 DNA: TGTGCCAGCAGCCTGAGGCTTACCCTCTACAATGAGCAGTTCTTC; CDR3 protein: CASSLRLTLYNEQFF
V gene: TRBV25-1; D gene: -; J gene: TRBJ1-2; clone size: -; CDR3 DNA: TGTGCCAGCAGTGAATCTATAAGTGGCTACACCTTC; CDR3 protein: CASSESISGYTF
V gene: TRBV28; D gene: TRBD2; J gene: TRBJ2-3; clone size: -; CDR3 DNA: TGTGCCAGCCGAGGCGGGACTAGGACAGATACGCAGTATTTT; CDR3 protein: CASRGGTRTDTQYF
V gene: TRBV10-3; D gene: -; J gene: TRBJ2-5; clone size: few; CDR3 DNA: TGTGCCATCAGTGATTCAGGCTCAACCCAAGAGACCCAGTACTTC; CDR3 protein: CAISDSGSTQETQYF
V gene: TRBV12-5; D gene: -; J gene: TRBJ2-5; clone size: -; CDR3 DNA: TGTGCTAGTGGTTTGGGAGGGGGGGAGACCCAGTACTTC; CDR3 protein: CASGLGGGETQYF
V gene: TRBV28; D gene: TRBD1; J gene: TRBJ1-5; clone size: -; CDR3 DNA: TGTGCCAGCTTTACTGACAGGGGCGTTCAGCCCCAGCATTTT; CDR3 protein: CASFTDRGVQPQHF
V gene: TRBV15; D gene: -; J gene: TRBJ1-5; clone size: -; CDR3 DNA: TGTGCCACCAGCAGAGATTATCAGCCCCAGCATTTT; CDR3 protein: CATSRDYQPQHF
V gene: TRBV5-3; D gene: -; J gene: TRBJ2-7; clone size: -; CDR3 DNA: TGTGCCAGAAGCTGCGCCGGGACGGCGGGGTACGAGCAGTACTTC; CDR3 protein: CARSCAGTAGYEQYF
V gene: TRBV6-1; D gene: -; J gene: TRBJ2-1; clone size: -; CDR3 DNA: TGTGCCAGCAGTCGGGTGGCCCCGGACAATGAGCAGTTCTTC; CDR3 protein: CASSRVAPDNEQFF
V gene: TRBV11-2; D gene: -; J gene: TRBJ1-5; clone size: -; CDR3 DNA: TGTGCCAGCAGCTTAGGGGGAAACAATCAGCCCCAGCATTTT; CDR3 protein: CASSLGGNNQPQHF
V gene: TRBV28; D gene: -; J gene: TRBJ2-5; clone size: -; CDR3 DNA: TGTGCCAGCAGTTCTTGGGGTGGAGAGACCCAGTACTTC; CDR3 protein: CASSSWGGETQYF
V gene: TRBV5-6; D gene: -; J gene: TRBJ1-1; clone size: -; CDR3 DNA: TGTGCCAGCAGCTTGAGGAGATACACTGAAGCTTTCTTT; CDR3 protein: CASSLRRYTEAFF